Sequencing of this TCR beta chain was carried out in a study of graft-versus-host responses after intestinal transplantation. On the study more broadly: Those transplanted obtained multivisceral, liver-intestinal, or isolated intestinal grafts.

Some clones are missing from TCRdb's copy, which holds only in-frame ones; the method was immunoSEQ multiplex PCR. The sample gives just under 90,000 clones, less than 90% of which show up once; about 17% is in the top ten. Study-wide points: Declining HvG levels early post-transplant were linked to peak circulating GvH clone levels.

Concerning this clone: Antigen specificity is unknown.

The specimen comprised unstimulated CD8+ T cells sorted from spleen or lymph node cells, sampled before intestinal transplant. This clonotype was obtained from a human donor who received an intestinal transplant.

CDR3 in DNA: TGTGCCAGTAGTACAGCGGGGGGGCTCGGAGAGACCCAGTACTTC. It translates to CASSTAGGLGETQYF. This chain uses TRBV19 with TRBJ2-5, with 10 bases matching TRBD2. CDR1 is LNHDA, CDR2 SQIVND, per germline (reference sequence). Trimming took 4 bases from V and 4 from J; bases not matched to a gene: 6. CDR3 length: 15 amino acids.